This T cell receptor beta chain is from a study of regulatory T cells in long-lasting Graves disease. Relying on iRepertoire HTBI primers and Arm-PCR of CDR3 regions, the team built TCR beta libraries. MiXCR was run by TCRdb on the multiplex PCR reads, yielding one entry per CDR3 protein. The table lists 400,000 to 500,000 distinct CDR3 sequences, 11% to 15% of them singletons. Worth noting for this clonotype: Its cognate antigen is unknown.

V gave up 6 bases and J gave up 6 bases, with 15 bases separating them. Germline V CDR1 and CDR2: MNHEY, SVGEGT. The CDR3 contains 14 residues. Time point: newly diagnosed GD, antithyroid drugs for less than 3 months. Researchers made the TCR library from RNA that was extracted from PBMCs. Findings and limits, study-wide: Accuracy may have suffered from the small sample size. Persistent disease preferred TRBV28, TRBJ1-2 and TRBJ2-5.

This sample also appeared in a second study, on T cells in Graves' hyperthyroidism and ophthalmopathy. As that report states: Carried out on the TCR CDR3, a first-round RT-PCR used the HTBI primer set.

The V call is TRBV6-2 or TRBV6-3, the J call TRBJ1-3; TRBD1 might be the D (6 bases). This clonotype was obtained from a woman in her forties or fifties with Graves disease. This specimen was peripheral blood mononuclear cells (PBMCs), taken at new diagnosis, from a patient treated with antithyroid drugs. The CDR3 bases are TGTGCCAGCAGCGTACAGGGAATCGTAAACACCATATATTTT. Protein: CASSVQGIVNTIYF.